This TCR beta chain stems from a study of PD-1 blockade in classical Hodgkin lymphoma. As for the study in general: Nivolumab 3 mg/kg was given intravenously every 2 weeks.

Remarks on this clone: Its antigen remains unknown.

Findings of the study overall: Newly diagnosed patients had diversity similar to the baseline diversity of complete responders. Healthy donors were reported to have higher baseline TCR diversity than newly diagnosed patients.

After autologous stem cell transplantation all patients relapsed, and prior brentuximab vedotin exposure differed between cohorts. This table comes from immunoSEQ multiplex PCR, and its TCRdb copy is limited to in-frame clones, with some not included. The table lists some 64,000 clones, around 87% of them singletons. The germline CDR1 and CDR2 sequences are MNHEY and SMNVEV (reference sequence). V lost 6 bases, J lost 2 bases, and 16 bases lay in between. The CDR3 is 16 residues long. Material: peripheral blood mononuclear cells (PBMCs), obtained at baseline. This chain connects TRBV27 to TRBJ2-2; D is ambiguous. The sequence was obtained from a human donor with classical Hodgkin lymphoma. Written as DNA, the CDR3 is TGTGCCAGCAGCAAAAGGTCGCCCTTCAACACCGGGGAGCTGTTTTTT. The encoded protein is CASSKRSPFNTGELFF.